This T cell receptor (beta chain) was identified in a study of CD8 T cells in Susac syndrome. With random hexamers, roughly 0.5 to 1 ug RNA was reverse transcribed. Multiplex immunoSEQ PCR targeted 54 Vbeta and 13 Jbeta TCR beta segments. TCRdb re-called the immunoSEQ multiplex PCR reads with MiXCR, one entry per CDR3 protein. The table includes about 200,000 distinct CDR3 sequences, 85% to 95% detected once. V was clipped by 2 bases and J by 7 bases; unmatched bases: 6. CDR1 and CDR2 from the germline V gene are SGHRS and YFSETQ. The length of the CDR3 is 15 residues. From blood CD8+ and CD4+ T cells, the TCR beta chain was sequenced. Both CD4+ and CD8+ T cells were negatively isolated, and TEMRA cells underwent FACS enrichment.

This chain joins TRBV5-1 and TRBJ1-6, with TRBD1 matching 7 bases. Sequenced input: CD4+ T cells from PBMCs. The TCR originated in a human donor in good health. The CDR3 here is CASSLRDRLNSPLHF. The CDR3 nucleotides are TGCGCCAGCAGCTTAAGGGACAGACTGAATTCACCCCTCCACTTT. Full variable domain (missing parts from reference TRBV5-1 and TRBJ1-6): KAGVTQTPRYLIKTRGQQVTLSCSPISGHRSVSWYQQTPGQGLQFLFEYFSETQRNKGNFPGRFSGRQFSNSRSEMNVSTLELGDSALYLCASSLRDRLNSPLHFGNGTRLTVT.